The 8 T cell receptor beta chains in this list originate from one sample, sequenced in a study of CD8+CD57+ T cells in acquired aplastic anemia. In patients chosen for sequencing, flow cytometry had shown CD8+CD57+ cell expansion. Both TCR beta VDJ combination and CDR3 sequence profiling were carried out. Genomic DNA was the template for this profiling. From the reads, TCRdb called clonotypes with MiXCR, one entry per CDR3 protein. The sample holds 170,000 or so distinct CDR3 sequences; about 60% are singletons and the top ten take about 39%. Sequencing was done on a sample of sorted CD4+, CD8+, or CD8+CD57+ T cells (not recorded which) from PBMCs. These receptors originate from a human donor with aplastic anemia.

The V call is TRBV10-1, the J call TRBJ1-1; 7 nucleotides agree with TRBD1. In germline, CDR1 is WNHNN, CDR2 SYGVQD (reference sequence). With V trimmed by 6 bases and J by 4 bases, 8 bases remained unmatched. The CDR3 extends over 14 amino acids. The CDR3 region has the DNA TGCGCCAGCAGGGATTCACAGGGGTCCACTGAAGCTTTCTTT. Protein product: CASRDSQGSTEAFF.

The V and J genes are TRBV24-1 and TRBJ1-5, with no clear D. V dropped 12 bases and J dropped 5 bases, with 7 bases sitting between them. Germline-derived CDR1 and CDR2 are KGHDR and SFDVKD. The CDR3 has 10 amino acids. Here the CDR3 DNA reads TGTGCCGCCGGCGATCAGCCCCAGCATTTT. Translation: CAAGDQPQHF.

This chain connects TRBV12-3 or TRBV12-4 to TRBJ2-7; D remains unclear. CDR3 size: 12 residues. Trimming shortened V by 7 bases and J by 7 bases, and 14 bases separated the two germline ends. CDR3 sequence: CASTFGFMEQYF. The DNA for the CDR3 is TGTGCCAGCACATTCGGTTTTATGGAGCAGTACTTC.

The chain employs TRBV7-9 and TRBJ2-7, with D possibly matching TRBD1 (6 bases). Germline CDR1 and CDR2: SEHNR and FQNEAQ (reference sequence). This CDR3 has 13 residues. Trimming removed 5 bases at V and 3 bases at J, with 11 bases between. The CDR3 region is CASSAGVDYEQYF. Here the CDR3 DNA reads TGTGCCAGCAGCGCAGGGGTCGACTACGAGCAGTACTTC.

This clonotype was seen just once. J is TRBJ1-1 and V is TRBV20-1; D perhaps matches TRBD1 (5 bases). Trimming took off 1 base at V and 8 bases at J, with 14 bases between the two ends. The CDR3 contains 13 residues. Germline V gene sequence: CDR1 DFQATT, CDR2 SNEGSKA (reference sequence). The CDR3: CSARGHRLMEAFF. CDR3 sequence (DNA): TGCAGTGCTAGAGGTCACAGGCTTATGGAAGCTTTCTTT.

This clonotype came up a few times. The chain employs TRBV20-1 and TRBJ2-7, with TRBD1 matching over 9 bases. V was pared by 4 bases and J by 3 bases, with 4 bases of the junction left unmatched. This CDR3 is 13 amino acids long. Germline V gives CDR1 DFQATT, CDR2 SNEGSKA (reference sequence). CDR3 residues: CSAKDRGDYEQYF. CDR3 coding DNA: TGCAGTGCTAAGGACAGGGGTGACTACGAGCAGTACTTC.

Ten or more counts support this clonotype. This chain connects TRBV13 to TRBJ1-6; 9 bases match TRBD1. V trimming: 7 bases; J trimming: 6 bases; junction bases outside the gene matches: 7. CDR1 PRHDT and CDR2 FYEKMQ come from the germline V gene (reference sequence). CDR3 length equals 15 residues. The CDR3 loop is CASNADRGFNSPLHF. The CDR3 nucleotides are TGTGCCAGCAACGCGGACAGGGGTTTTAATTCACCCCTCCACTTT.

The V call is TRBV25-1, the J call TRBJ1-6, with 11 bases fitting TRBD1. Germline CDR1 and CDR2: MGHDK and SYGVNS. Germline trimming cut 2 bases from V and 10 bases from J; bases unmatched to any gene: 7. The CDR3 consists of 16 residues. CDR3: CASSEAGTGGSSPLHF. The CDR3 DNA follows: TGTGCCAGCAGTGAAGCCGGGACAGGGGGTAGCTCACCCCTCCACTTT.